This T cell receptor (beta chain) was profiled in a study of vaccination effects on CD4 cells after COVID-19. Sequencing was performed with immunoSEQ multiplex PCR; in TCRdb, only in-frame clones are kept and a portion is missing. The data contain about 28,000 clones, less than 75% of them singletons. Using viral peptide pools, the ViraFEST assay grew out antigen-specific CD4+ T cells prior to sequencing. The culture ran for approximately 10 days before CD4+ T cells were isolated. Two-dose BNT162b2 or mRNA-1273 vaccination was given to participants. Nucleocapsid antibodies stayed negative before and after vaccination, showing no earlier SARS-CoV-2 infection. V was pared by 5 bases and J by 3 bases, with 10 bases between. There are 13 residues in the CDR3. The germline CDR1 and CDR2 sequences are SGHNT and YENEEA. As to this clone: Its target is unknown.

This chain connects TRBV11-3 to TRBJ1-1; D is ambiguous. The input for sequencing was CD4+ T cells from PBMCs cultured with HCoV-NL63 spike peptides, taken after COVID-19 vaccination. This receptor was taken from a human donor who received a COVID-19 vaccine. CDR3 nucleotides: TGTGCCAGCAGCCCACGGACCGACACTGAAGCTTTCTTT. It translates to CASSPRTDTEAFF.